Listed here are 18 T cell receptor beta chains from one sample, sequenced in a study of T-cell reconstitution after alpha-beta-depleted transplantation in children. The authors prepared the TCRbeta library with unique molecular identifiers. TCRdb re-derived calls from the PCR reads in MiXCR, one entry per CDR3 protein. The sample holds about 870,000 distinct CDR3 sequences, roughly 15% seen once. The starting material was PBMCs, mostly from graft donor cells, obtained 360 days after TCRalphabeta/CD19-depleted stem cell transplant. The receptors derive from a male patient between 5 and 17 years old who had a stem cell transplant for acute lymphoblastic leukemia, so the T cells may come from the graft donor.

This chain uses TRBV29-1 with TRBJ1-3; the match to TRBD1 covers 8 bases. The V and J ends lost 6 bases and 7 bases, in that order; junction bases with no gene match: 23. The CDR3 has 18 amino acids. Germline CDR1 is SQVTM and CDR2 is ANQGSEA. The CDR3 loop reads CSVIMGWGISDRENTIYF. CDR3 nucleotide sequence: TGCAGCGTCATCATGGGTTGGGGTATTTCGGACAGGGAGAACACCATATATTTT.

The table lists this clonotype with many counts. The V call is TRBV5-8, the J call TRBJ2-1, with D perhaps TRBD1 or TRBD2 (6 bases each). CDR3 length equals 14 residues. V shed 1 base and J shed 5 bases, with 10 bases lying between them. Germline CDR1 is SGHTS and CDR2 is YDEGEE. The CDR3 protein is CASSLYGGHNEQFF. The CDR3 DNA follows: TGTGCCAGCAGCTTGTACGGGGGCCACAATGAGCAGTTCTTC.

V usage is TRBV7-3 and J usage is TRBJ2-6; D might be TRBD1 (6 bases). The length of the CDR3 is 19 residues. Trimming stripped 1 base from V and 4 bases from J, with 20 bases between. Per the germline V gene, CDR1 is SGHTA and CDR2 is FQGTGA. This CDR3 is CASSLRKGRGDSGANVLTF. The CDR3 DNA is TGTGCCAGCAGCTTAAGGAAGGGCAGGGGTGACTCCGGGGCCAACGTCCTGACTTTC.

This chain links TRBV30 with TRBJ2-2; weak D call: TRBD1 (5 bases). Trimming removed 3 bases at V and 0 bases at J, with 11 bases between. The CDR3 spans 15 residues. Germline V lookup: CDR1 GTSNPN, CDR2 SVGIG (reference sequence). The CDR3 nucleotides read TGTGCCTGGAGCGGGTTGACAGCGAACACCGGGGAGCTGTTTTTT. It yields the protein CAWSGLTANTGELFF.

This clonotype was counted many times. This sequence joins TRBV11-2 and TRBJ2-1; D remains unclear. Germline CDR1 SGHAT, CDR2 FQNNGV. Trimming took off 1 base at V and 6 bases at J, with 16 bases between the two ends. There are 16 residues in the CDR3. CDR3 in DNA: TGTGCCAGCAGCTTAGTTTCCAGCCGGGTTGGCAATGAGCAGTTCTTC. The encoded protein is CASSLVSSRVGNEQFF. Full variable domain (outside the CDR3, taken from reference TRBV11-2 and TRBJ2-1): EAGVAQSPRYKIIEKRQSVAFWCNPISGHATLYWYQQILGQGPKLLIQFQNNGVVDDSQLPKDRFSAERLKGVDSTLKIQPAKLEDSAVYLCASSLVSSRVGNEQFFGPGTRLTVL.

The chain combines TRBV7-9 with TRBJ2-5; D unclear. The CDR3 spans 15 residues. The germline V gene encodes CDR1 SEHNR and CDR2 FQNEAQ (reference sequence). Trimming removed 1 base from V and 4 bases from J, with 13 bases in between. The CDR3 DNA is TGTGCCAGCAGCTTAGTTGGGTCAGCAAGAGAGACCCAGTACTTC. Translating it yields CASSLVGSARETQYF. Using reference TRBV7-9 and TRBJ2-5 for the parts outside the CDR3, the full variable domain is DTGVSQNPRHKITKRGQNVTFRCDPISEHNRLYWYRQTLGQGPEFLTYFQNEAQLEKSRLLSDRFSAERPKGSFSTLEIQRTEQGDSAMYLCASSLVGSARETQYFGPGTRLLVL.

This clonotype was picked up many times. This chain connects TRBV27 to TRBJ2-1, with TRBD2 as a possible D gene (6 bases). CDR1 is MNHEY, CDR2 SMNVEV, per germline (reference sequence). V was trimmed by 5 bases and J by 4 bases, leaving 24 bases between them. The CDR3 has 18 residues. The CDR3 reads CASSVRVSFVAAYNEQFF. The CDR3 DNA sequence: TGTGCCAGCAGTGTCAGAGTAAGTTTTGTAGCGGCTTACAATGAGCAGTTCTTC.

This clonotype has a count of ten or more. The CDR3 sequence: CSASSGYNEQFF. CDR3 DNA sequence: TGCAGTGCTAGCTCCGGGTACAATGAGCAGTTCTTC. The chain is built from TRBV20-1 and TRBJ2-1; D is unresolved. Trimming took off 3 bases at V and 4 bases at J, with 7 bases between the two ends. Germline loops: CDR1 DFQATT, CDR2 SNEGSKA (reference sequence). The CDR3 has 12 residues.

The chain uses TRBV6-1 and TRBJ2-3, with 8 bases lining up with TRBD2. CDR3 length equals 18 residues. In germline, CDR1 is MNHNS, CDR2 SASEGT. J lost 2 bases, V lost 5 bases, and 15 bases had no gene match. This CDR3 is CASSLWALLADHTDTQYF. Written as DNA, the CDR3 is TGTGCCAGCAGTCTCTGGGCCCTACTAGCGGATCACACAGATACGCAGTATTTT.

The chain combines TRBV29-1 with TRBJ2-5; D might be TRBD1 (6 bases). Germline V gene sequence: CDR1 SQVTM, CDR2 ANQGSEA. Trimming pared 6 bases from V and 5 bases from J, leaving 19 bases between. This CDR3 comprises 14 residues. DNA of the CDR3: TGCAGCGTCCTACTACAGGGAAAACAGGAGACCCAGTACTTC. Amino acid sequence: CSVLLQGKQETQYF. The variable domain in full, with the rest retrieved from reference TRBV29-1 and TRBJ2-5, is SAVISQKPSRDICQRGTSLTIQCQVDSQVTMMFWYRQQPGQSLTLIATANQGSEATYESGFVIDKFPISRPNLTFSTLTVSNMSPEDSSIYLCSVLLQGKQETQYFGPGTRLLVL.

The J gene is TRBJ2-3, the V gene TRBV5-1, with 12 nucleotides matching TRBD2. This CDR3 has 16 amino acids. V lost 0 bases, J lost 8 bases, and 7 bases stayed unmatched. Per germline, CDR1 SGHRS and CDR2 YFSETQ. The CDR3 region has the DNA TGCGCCAGCAGCTTGGATACTAGCGGGAGGAAGGGTACGCAGTATTTT. Encoded protein: CASSLDTSGRKGTQYF.

This clonotype was counted only a few times. An end of the junction does not agree with germline; a read error may underlie this. This sequence joins TRBV5-1 and TRBJ2-7; TRBD2 is a possible D gene (6 bases). This CDR3 is 12 amino acids long. The germline CDR1 and CDR2 sequences are SGHRS and YFSETQ. The CDR3 loop reads CASSPPGVEQYF. The CDR3 DNA sequence: TGTGCCAGCAGCCCCCCGGGGGTCGAGCAGTACTTC.

CDR3 residues: CASSLSPPVTGRNEQFF. The CDR3 region has the DNA TGTGCCAGCAGCTTAAGCCCTCCTGTGACAGGCCGGAATGAGCAGTTCTTC. This chain joins TRBV7-3 and TRBJ2-1, with a tentative D call TRBD1 (6 bases). The V gene's germline CDR1 is SGHTA and CDR2 FQGTGA. The CDR3 runs to 17 residues. Trimming took off 1 base at V and 7 bases at J, with 20 bases between the two ends.

A few counts support this clonotype. The DNA for the CDR3 is TGTGCCAGCAGCCAAGACCTACTTAGCGCGAGAAAGACCCAGTACTTC. This gives the protein CASSQDLLSARKTQYF. The J gene is TRBJ2-5, the V gene TRBV4-2; the D gene is possibly TRBD2 (5 bases). Per the germline V gene, CDR1 is LGHNA and CDR2 is YNFKEQ. Trimming pared 0 bases from V and 6 bases from J, leaving 17 bases between. The CDR3 is 16 residues long.

In this sample, this clonotype turned up a few times. The V gene is TRBV20-1, the J gene TRBJ1-5; D might be TRBD1 (6 bases). V lost 5 bases and J 4 bases, leaving 15 bases between the germline ends. There are 14 residues in the CDR3. The V gene's germline CDR1 is DFQATT and CDR2 SNEGSKA (reference sequence). The CDR3 loop reads CSASGGGRNQPQHF. CDR3 DNA: TGCAGTGCTTCCGGGGGGGGCAGGAATCAGCCCCAGCATTTT.

The chain combines TRBV30 with TRBJ2-3; D unresolved. The germline V gene encodes CDR1 GTSNPN and CDR2 SVGIG (reference sequence). The CDR3 sequence is 12 residues long. With 4 bases removed from V and 2 bases from J, the gap between germline ends came to 7 bases. CDR3 sequence reads: CAWNFLTDTQYF. The DNA of the CDR3 is TGTGCCTGGAATTTCCTCACAGATACGCAGTATTTT.

This chain joins TRBV18 and TRBJ2-5, with D possibly being TRBD2 (6 bases). V was shortened by 3 bases and J by 5 bases, with 13 bases between the two germline ends. Germline CDR1 is KGHSH and CDR2 is LQKENI. CDR3 size: 14 residues. In DNA form, the CDR3 reads TGTGCCAGCTCACCGTGGAGGGCTCATGAGACCCAGTACTTC. Translated, it gives CASSPWRAHETQYF.

This clonotype was counted once. The chain combines TRBV7-6 with TRBJ1-5; D gene unclear. The CDR3 consists of 13 residues. The V and J ends lost 2 bases and 7 bases respectively, with 9 bases between them. The germline CDR1 and CDR2 sequences are SGHVS and FNYEAQ. The CDR3 loop reads CASSLWEEQPQHF. As DNA, the CDR3 is TGTGCCAGCAGCTTATGGGAGGAGCAGCCCCAGCATTTT.